The sequence of this TCR beta chain was determined in a study of blood T cell repertoires in COVID-19. Measured with immunoSEQ multiplex PCR; TCRdb has only the in-frame clones, and not every one. Found here are about 250,000 clones, 83% of them singletons; the top ten hold more than 5%. This clonotype was sampled from a human donor in a cohort sampled during active COVID-19. Sequencing was performed on peripheral blood.

CDR3 sequence (DNA): TGTGCCAGCAGTCATAACGGGGCCTACGAGCAGTACTTC. Its translation is CASSHNGAYEQYF. The chain links TRBV3-1 (or the pseudogene TRBV3-2) to TRBJ2-7; a possible D gene is TRBD2 (5 bases). V was shortened by 6 bases and J by 2 bases, with 11 bases between the two germline ends. The CDR3 extends over 13 amino acids. CDR1 and CDR2 (germline): LGHDT, YNNKEL (reference sequence).